Detailed here is one TCR beta chain. This entry is derived from a study of blood T cell repertoires in COVID-19. Assay: immunoSEQ multiplex PCR; the TCRdb copy retains only in-frame clones and omits some. Of about 80,000 clones in the sample, 60% to 85% were seen once. There are 14 residues in the CDR3. Germline values: CDR1 SGHNT, CDR2 YENEEA. V was trimmed by 4 bases and J by 4 bases, leaving 11 bases between them. V and J are TRBV11-3 and TRBJ2-1; D ambiguous. The sequence came from a human donor in a cohort sampled during active COVID-19. What was sequenced was peripheral blood. CDR3 region: CASSSRGFYNEQFF. DNA for the CDR3: TGTGCCAGCAGCTCACGAGGTTTTTACAATGAGCAGTTCTTC.